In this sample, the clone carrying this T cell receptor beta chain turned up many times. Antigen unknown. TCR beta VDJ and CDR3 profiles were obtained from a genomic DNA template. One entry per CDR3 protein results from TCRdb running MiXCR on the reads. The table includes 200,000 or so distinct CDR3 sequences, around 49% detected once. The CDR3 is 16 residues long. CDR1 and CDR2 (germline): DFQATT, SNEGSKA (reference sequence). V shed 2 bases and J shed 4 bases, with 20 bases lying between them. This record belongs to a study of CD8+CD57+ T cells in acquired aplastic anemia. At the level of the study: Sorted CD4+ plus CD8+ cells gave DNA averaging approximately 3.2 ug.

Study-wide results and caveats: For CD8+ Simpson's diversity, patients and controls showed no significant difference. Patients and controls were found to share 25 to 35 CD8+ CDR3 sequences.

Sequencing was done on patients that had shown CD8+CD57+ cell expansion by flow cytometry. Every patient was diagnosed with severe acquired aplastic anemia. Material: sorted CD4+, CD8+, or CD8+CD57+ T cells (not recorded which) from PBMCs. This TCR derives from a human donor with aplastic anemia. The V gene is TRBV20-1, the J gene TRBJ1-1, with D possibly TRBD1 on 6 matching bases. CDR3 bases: TGCAGTGCTAGAAGGGGCAGGGGAGAGGGAGGCACTGAAGCTTTCTTT. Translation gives CSARRGRGEGGTEAFF.